This T cell receptor (beta chain) was found in a study of beta chain features in type 1 diabetes. At the level of the study: Comparable age, gender and cell yields were observed in patients relative to healthy donors.

The investigators reverse transcribed all of the isolated RNA, so they sequenced expressed TCRB transcripts. Sequenced by immunoSEQ multiplex PCR; TCRdb stores in-frame clones only, minus some. The data hold around 340,000 clones, with 7% to 9% observed a single time. Concerning this clone itself: The antigen is undetermined.

The CDR3 totals 10 residues. Germline CDR1 is DFQATT and CDR2 is SNEGSKA (reference sequence). General observations from the study: Significant though moderate, a shortening of TCRB CDR3s appeared in all four CD4+ subsets of Type 1 diabetes patients. Possible PCR preference for shorter templates applied equally to patients and controls. Type 1 diabetes patients had VDJ junctions that carried fewer insertions and more deletions.

This clonotype originated in a woman aged 18-29 years in good health. This chain uses TRBV20-1 with TRBJ2-1, with a weak D call TRBD2 (6 bases). Sequenced: central memory CD4+ T cells from blood. CDR3 loop: CSGSRNEQFF. The CDR3 DNA sequence: TGCAGCGGGAGTCGGAATGAGCAGTTCTTC.